Listed below are T cell receptor beta chains from one sample, sequenced in a study of Graves' ophthalmopathy and Graves' hyperthyroidism. TCRdb analysed the multiplex PCR reads with MiXCR anew, one entry per CDR3 protein. The sample includes about 220,000 distinct CDR3 sequences, about 22% of them seen just once. The sequenced sample consisted of peripheral blood. Receptor source: a woman aged 50 to 65 with Graves' ophthalmopathy. The CDR3 runs from the conserved cysteine through the conserved F or W. D genes are given only for firm matches. Only some rows state a clone size, as once, few, many or a class for expanded clones.

v_gene	abundance	j_gene	d_gene	CDR3aa	CDR3nt
TRBV19	many	TRBJ1-2	NA	CASRRDYGYTF	TGTGCCAGCCGGCGGGACTATGGCTACACCTTC
TRBV18	NA	TRBJ2-7	TRBD2	CASSPPLAGSYEQYF	TGTGCCAGCTCACCCCCTCTAGCGGGTTCCTACGAGCAGTACTTC
TRBV29-1	many	TRBJ1-3	NA	CSVGGGGEGNSGNTIYF	TGCAGCGTTGGAGGAGGGGGTGAGGGGAACTCTGGAAACACCATATATTTT
TRBV12-3/TRBV12-4	NA	TRBJ1-6	NA	CASSFTAQNSPLHF	TGTGCCAGCAGTTTCACAGCCCAAAATTCACCCCTCCACTTT
TRBV27	many	TRBJ1-1	NA	CASTGLNTEAFF	TGTGCCTCGACGGGTCTGAACACTGAAGCTTTCTTT
TRBV10-2	many	TRBJ1-6	NA	CASSEPLGGSPLHF	TGCGCCAGCAGTGAGCCCCTGGGGGGGTCACCCCTCCACTTT
TRBV9	many	TRBJ1-1	NA	CASSGRVSNTEAFF	TGTGCCAGCAGCGGGCGCGTTTCGAACACTGAAGCTTTCTTT
TRBV7-9	many	TRBJ1-2	TRBD1	CASSSDRERVYTF	TGTGCCAGCAGTTCGGACAGGGAGCGCGTCTACACCTTC
TRBV2	many	TRBJ1-1	NA	CAGGRQQNTEAFF	TGTGCCGGCGGCAGACAGCAGAACACTGAAGCTTTCTTT
TRBV6-1	many	TRBJ1-6	NA	CASSEGPSSPLHF	TGTGCCAGCAGTGAAGGACCGAGTTCACCCCTCCACTTT
TRBV27	many	TRBJ2-7	NA	CASSLSGVGTYEQYF	TGTGCCAGCAGCCTAAGCGGCGTAGGGACCTACGAGCAGTACTTC
TRBV6-2/TRBV6-3	NA	TRBJ2-2	TRBD1	CASRVEQGLGTRELFF	TGTGCCAGCAGAGTCGAACAGGGGCTCGGCACCCGGGAGCTGTTTTTT
TRBV20-1	NA	TRBJ2-7	NA	CSARDHGRRSYEQYF	TGCAGTGCTAGAGATCACGGCAGGAGGTCCTACGAGCAGTACTTC
TRBV19	NA	TRBJ2-7	TRBD2	CASSIRGGRAYEQYF	TGTGCCAGTAGTATTCGTGGCGGGAGAGCCTACGAGCAGTACTTC
TRBV20-1	many	TRBJ2-6	NA	CSAPPGANVLTF	TGCAGTGCCCCTCCCGGGGCCAACGTCCTGACTTTC
TRBV11-3	many	TRBJ1-1	NA	CASSLTWRDEAFF	TGTGCCAGCAGCTTAACGTGGCGGGATGAAGCTTTCTTT
TRBV20-1	many	TRBJ1-5	NA	CSVHRDFSNQPQHF	TGCAGTGTCCACCGGGACTTCAGCAATCAGCCCCAGCATTTT
TRBV20-1	few	TRBJ2-5	TRBD1	CSAPRGQGPQYF	TGCAGTGCTCCTAGGGGGCAGGGGCCCCAGTACTTC
TRBV28	NA	TRBJ2-6	NA	CASTKIGSGALRANVLTF	TGTGCCAGCACCAAAATTGGGAGTGGGGCGCTAAGGGCCAACGTCCTGACTTTC
TRBV12-3/TRBV12-4	many	TRBJ2-3	NA	CASGRGADTQYF	TGTGCCAGCGGCAGGGGTGCAGATACGCAGTATTTT
TRBV20-1	NA	TRBJ2-1	TRBD2	CSATGGPNLNEQFF	TGCAGTGCAACGGGAGGGCCTAATCTCAATGAGCAGTTCTTC
TRBV6-1	many	TRBJ2-7	NA	CASSGGRRYDEQYF	TGTGCCAGCAGTGGAGGACGGAGGTATGACGAGCAGTACTTC
TRBV18	NA	TRBJ2-7	NA	CASSRQESYEQYF	TGTGCCAGCTCACGACAGGAGTCCTACGAGCAGTACTTC
TRBV12-3/TRBV12-4	many	TRBJ1-6	NA	CASSLMNNSPLHF	TGTGCCAGCAGTTTAATGAATAATTCACCCCTCCACTTT
TRBV10-3	many	TRBJ1-2	TRBD1	CAINTGGPDGYTF	TGTGCCATCAACACAGGGGGCCCGGATGGCTACACCTTC
TRBV27	NA	TRBJ2-7	NA	CASKPRPDSYEQYF	TGTGCCAGTAAACCCAGGCCTGACTCCTACGAGCAGTACTTC
TRBV12-3/TRBV12-4	NA	TRBJ1-5	NA	CASSLLIFQPQHF	TGTGCCAGCAGTTTATTGATCTTTCAGCCCCAGCATTTT
TRBV6-7	NA	TRBJ2-7	TRBD2	CASSSRPGTSGRAYEQYF	TGTGCCAGCAGTTCTCGTCCCGGGACTAGCGGGAGGGCCTACGAGCAGTACTTC
TRBV2	NA	TRBJ1-1	TRBD1	CASSGQGRESEAFF	TGTGCCAGCAGTGGACAGGGGAGAGAGTCTGAAGCTTTCTTT
TRBV28	many	TRBJ2-7	NA	CASSDPLTYEQYF	TGTGCCAGCAGCGACCCCCTAACCTACGAGCAGTACTTC
TRBV7-2	many	TRBJ2-6	NA	CASSLGGGANVLTF	TGTGCCAGCAGCTTAGGGGGTGGGGCCAACGTCCTGACTTTC
TRBV30	few	TRBJ1-3	TRBD1	CAWSVVGGYGNTIYF	TGTGCCTGGAGTGTAGTAGGGGGCTATGGAAACACCATATATTTT
TRBV20-1	many	TRBJ1-1	TRBD1	CSARRSGQVKNTEAFF	TGCAGTGCTAGGAGATCGGGACAGGTAAAGAACACTGAAGCTTTCTTT
TRBV12-3/TRBV12-4	many	TRBJ2-6	TRBD1	CASSPGQGAYGANVLTF	TGTGCCAGCAGCCCAGGACAGGGGGCTTATGGGGCCAACGTCCTGACTTTC
TRBV9	NA	TRBJ2-2	TRBD1	CASSVVGTGLAGELFF	TGTGCCAGCAGCGTAGTAGGGACAGGTTTGGCCGGGGAGCTGTTTTTT
TRBV19	many	TRBJ2-2	TRBD1	CASTLRGLEGELFF	TGTGCCAGTACCCTAAGGGGGCTCGAGGGGGAGCTGTTTTTT
TRBV27	NA	TRBJ2-2	TRBD1	CASSRGQGAVGELFF	TGTGCCAGCAGTCGGGGACAGGGGGCTGTCGGGGAGCTGTTTTTT
TRBV11-2	many	TRBJ1-1	NA	CASSSTHFTEAFF	TGTGCCAGCAGCTCGACACATTTTACTGAAGCTTTCTTT
TRBV6-1	many	TRBJ2-2	NA	CASREGRRTGELFF	TGTGCCAGCAGAGAAGGGAGGCGCACCGGGGAGCTGTTTTTT
TRBV30	many	TRBJ2-4	NA	CAWSLSPPKNIQYF	TGTGCCTGGAGTCTAAGTCCACCAAAAAACATTCAGTACTTC
TRBV14	many	TRBJ1-3	TRBD1	CASSQEGQGYGNTIYF	TGTGCCAGCAGCCAGGAGGGACAGGGATATGGAAACACCATATATTTT
TRBV11-2	NA	TRBJ2-5	TRBD2	CASSWGLAEETQYF	TGTGCCAGCAGCTGGGGACTAGCGGAAGAGACCCAGTACTTC
TRBV20-1	many	TRBJ1-5	NA	CSVSIPGPNQPQHF	TGCAGTGTTTCCATCCCGGGCCCTAATCAGCCCCAGCATTTT
TRBV6-4	few	TRBJ2-5	NA	CATLYRGRKTQYF	TGTGCCACCCTGTATAGGGGCAGAAAGACCCAGTACTTC
TRBV5-1	many	TRBJ2-7	NA	CASSTLADHEQYF	TGCGCCAGCAGTACGCTGGCAGATCACGAGCAGTACTTC